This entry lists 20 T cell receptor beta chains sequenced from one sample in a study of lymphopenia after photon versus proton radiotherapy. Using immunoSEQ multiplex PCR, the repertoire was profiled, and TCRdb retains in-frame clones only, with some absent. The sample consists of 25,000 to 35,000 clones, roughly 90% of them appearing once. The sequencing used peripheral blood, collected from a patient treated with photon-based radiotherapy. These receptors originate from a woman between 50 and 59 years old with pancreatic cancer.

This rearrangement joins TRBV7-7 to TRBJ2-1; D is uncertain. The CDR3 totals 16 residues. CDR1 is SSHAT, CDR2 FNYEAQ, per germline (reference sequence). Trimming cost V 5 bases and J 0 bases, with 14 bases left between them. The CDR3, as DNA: TGTGCCAGCAGCCCACGGACCACGAGCTCCTACAATGAGCAGTTCTTC. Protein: CASSPRTTSSYNEQFF. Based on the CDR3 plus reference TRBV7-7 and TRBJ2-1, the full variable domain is GAGVSQSPRYKVTKRGQDVTLRCDPISSHATLYWYQQALGQGPEFLTYFNYEAQPDKSGLPSDRFSAERPEGSISTLTIQRTEQRDSAMYRCASSPRTTSSYNEQFFGPGTRLTVL.

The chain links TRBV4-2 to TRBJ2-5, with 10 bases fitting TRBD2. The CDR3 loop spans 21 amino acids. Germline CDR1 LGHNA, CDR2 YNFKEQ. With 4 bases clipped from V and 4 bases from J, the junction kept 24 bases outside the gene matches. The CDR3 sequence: CASSPGNSGRQPSGMGETQYF. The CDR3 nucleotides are TGTGCCAGCAGCCCGGGGAATAGCGGGAGGCAACCTTCGGGAATGGGAGAGACCCAGTACTTC.

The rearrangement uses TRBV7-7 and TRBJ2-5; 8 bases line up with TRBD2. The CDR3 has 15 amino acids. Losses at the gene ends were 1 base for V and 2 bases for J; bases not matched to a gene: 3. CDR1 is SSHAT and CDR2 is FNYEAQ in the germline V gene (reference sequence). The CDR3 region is CASSLGPSGQETQYF. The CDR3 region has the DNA TGTGCCAGCAGCTTAGGGCCTAGCGGGCAAGAGACCCAGTACTTC.

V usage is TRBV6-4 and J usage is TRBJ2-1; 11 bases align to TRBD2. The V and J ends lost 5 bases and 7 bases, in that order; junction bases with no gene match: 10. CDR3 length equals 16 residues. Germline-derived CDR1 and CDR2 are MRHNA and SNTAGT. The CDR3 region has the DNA TGTGCCAGCAGTCAATTAGCGGGAGGGCCGGGGAATGAGCAGTTCTTC. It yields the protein CASSQLAGGPGNEQFF.

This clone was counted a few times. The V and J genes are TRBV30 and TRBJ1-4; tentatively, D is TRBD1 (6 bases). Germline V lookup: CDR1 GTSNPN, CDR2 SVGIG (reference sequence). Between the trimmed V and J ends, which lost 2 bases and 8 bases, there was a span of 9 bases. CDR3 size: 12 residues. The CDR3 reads CAWSTGQEKLFF. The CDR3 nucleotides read TGTGCCTGGAGTACCGGACAGGAAAAACTGTTTTTT.

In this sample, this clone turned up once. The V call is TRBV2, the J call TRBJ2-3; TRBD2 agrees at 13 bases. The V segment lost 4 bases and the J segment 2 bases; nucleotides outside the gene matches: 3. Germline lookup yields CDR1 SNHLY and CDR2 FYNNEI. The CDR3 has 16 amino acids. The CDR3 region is CASSGGLAGPTDTQYF. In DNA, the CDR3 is TGTGCCAGCAGTGGGGGACTAGCGGGACCCACAGATACGCAGTATTTT.

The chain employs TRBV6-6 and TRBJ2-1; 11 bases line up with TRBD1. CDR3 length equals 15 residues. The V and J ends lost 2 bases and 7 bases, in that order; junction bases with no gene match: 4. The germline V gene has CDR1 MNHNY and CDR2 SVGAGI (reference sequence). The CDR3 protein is CASSYGQGAKNEQFF. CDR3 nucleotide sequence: TGTGCCAGCAGTTACGGACAGGGGGCTAAAAATGAGCAGTTCTTC.

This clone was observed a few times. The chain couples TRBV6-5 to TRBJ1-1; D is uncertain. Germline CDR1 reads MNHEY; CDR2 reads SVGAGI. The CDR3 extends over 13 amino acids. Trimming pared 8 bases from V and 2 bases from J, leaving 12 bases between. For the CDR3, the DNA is TGTGCCAGCCTGACGGAGAGCAACACTGAAGCTTTCTTT. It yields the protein CASLTESNTEAFF.

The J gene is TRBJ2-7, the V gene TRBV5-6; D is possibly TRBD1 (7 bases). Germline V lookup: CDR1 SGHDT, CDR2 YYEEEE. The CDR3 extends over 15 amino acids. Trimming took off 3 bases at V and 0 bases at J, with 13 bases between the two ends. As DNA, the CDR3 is TGTGCCAGCAGCTGGGCAGGGGGGAGCTCCTACGAGCAGTACTTC. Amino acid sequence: CASSWAGGSSYEQYF. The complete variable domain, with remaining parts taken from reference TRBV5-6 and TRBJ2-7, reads DAGVTQSPTHLIKTRGQQVTLRCSPKSGHDTVSWYQQALGQGPQFIFQYYEEEERQRGNFPDRFSGHQFPNYSSELNVNALLLGDSALYLCASSWAGGSSYEQYFGPGTRLTVT.

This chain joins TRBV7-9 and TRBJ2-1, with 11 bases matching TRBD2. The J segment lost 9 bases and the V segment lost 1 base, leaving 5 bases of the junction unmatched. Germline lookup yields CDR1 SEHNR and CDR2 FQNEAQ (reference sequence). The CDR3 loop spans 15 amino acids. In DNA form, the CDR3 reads TGTGCCAGCAGCTTAGTACTAGCGGGAGATATTGAGCAGTTCTTC. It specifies CASSLVLAGDIEQFF.

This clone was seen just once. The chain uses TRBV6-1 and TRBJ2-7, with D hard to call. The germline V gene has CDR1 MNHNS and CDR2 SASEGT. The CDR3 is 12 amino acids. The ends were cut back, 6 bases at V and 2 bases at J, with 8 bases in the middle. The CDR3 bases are TGTGCCAGCAGAAGTCAAACCTACGAGCAGTACTTC. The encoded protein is CASRSQTYEQYF.

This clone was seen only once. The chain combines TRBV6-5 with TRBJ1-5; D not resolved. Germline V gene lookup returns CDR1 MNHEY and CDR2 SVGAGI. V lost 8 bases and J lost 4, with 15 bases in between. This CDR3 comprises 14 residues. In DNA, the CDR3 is TGTGCCAGCGGACGTCGGGGAGTAAATCAGCCCCAGCATTTT. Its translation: CASGRRGVNQPQHF.

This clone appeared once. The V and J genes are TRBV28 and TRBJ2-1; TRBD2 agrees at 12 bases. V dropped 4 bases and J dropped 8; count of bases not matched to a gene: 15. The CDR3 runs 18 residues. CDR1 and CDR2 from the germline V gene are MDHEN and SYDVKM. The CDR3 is CASSSITSTSGSDDEQFF. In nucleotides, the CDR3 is TGTGCCAGCAGTTCCATAACATCGACTAGCGGGAGTGATGATGAGCAGTTCTTC.

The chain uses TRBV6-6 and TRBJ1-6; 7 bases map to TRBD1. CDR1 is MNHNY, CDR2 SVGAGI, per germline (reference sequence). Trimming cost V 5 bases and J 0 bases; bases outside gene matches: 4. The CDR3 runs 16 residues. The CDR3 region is CASSAQGSSYNSPLHF. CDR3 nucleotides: TGTGCCAGCAGTGCACAGGGGAGCTCCTATAATTCACCCCTCCACTTT.

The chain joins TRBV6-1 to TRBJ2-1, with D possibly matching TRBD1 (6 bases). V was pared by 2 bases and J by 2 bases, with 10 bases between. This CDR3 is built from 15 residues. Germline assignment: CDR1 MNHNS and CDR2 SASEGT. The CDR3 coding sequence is TGTGCCAGCAGTGAACTCAGGGGAGCCTACAATGAGCAGTTCTTC. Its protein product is CASSELRGAYNEQFF.

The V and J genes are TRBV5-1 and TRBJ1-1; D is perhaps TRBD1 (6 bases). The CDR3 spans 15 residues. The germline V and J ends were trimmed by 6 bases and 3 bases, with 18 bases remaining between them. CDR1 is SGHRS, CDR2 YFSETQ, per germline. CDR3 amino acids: CASTPGGGGDTEAFF. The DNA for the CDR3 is TGCGCCAGCACACCTGGAGGGGGAGGGGACACTGAAGCTTTCTTT.

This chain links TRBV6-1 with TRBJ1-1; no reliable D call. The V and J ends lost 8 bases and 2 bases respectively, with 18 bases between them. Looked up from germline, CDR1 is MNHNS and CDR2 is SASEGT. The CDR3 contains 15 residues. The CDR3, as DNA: TGTGCCAGCGGAGGAACAGTTACTTATAACACTGAAGCTTTCTTT. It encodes CASGGTVTYNTEAFF.

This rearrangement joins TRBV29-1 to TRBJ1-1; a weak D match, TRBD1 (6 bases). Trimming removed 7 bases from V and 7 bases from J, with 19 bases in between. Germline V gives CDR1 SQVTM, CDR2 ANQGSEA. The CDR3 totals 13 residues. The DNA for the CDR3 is TGCAGCGCAATTCCGCGGACAGCTCTTGAAGCTTTCTTT. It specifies CSAIPRTALEAFF.

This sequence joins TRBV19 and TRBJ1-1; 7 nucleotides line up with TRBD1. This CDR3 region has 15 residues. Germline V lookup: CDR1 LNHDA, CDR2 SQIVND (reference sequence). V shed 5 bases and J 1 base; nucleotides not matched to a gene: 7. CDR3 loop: CASSPRGTANTEAFF. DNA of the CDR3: TGTGCCAGTAGTCCGAGGGGGACAGCGAACACTGAAGCTTTCTTT.

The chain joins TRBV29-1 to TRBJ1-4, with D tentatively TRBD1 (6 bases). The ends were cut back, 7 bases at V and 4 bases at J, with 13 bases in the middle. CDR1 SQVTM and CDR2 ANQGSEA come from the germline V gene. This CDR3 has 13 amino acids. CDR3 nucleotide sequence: TGCAGCGGCACAGGGAGGGGTAATGAAAAACTGTTTTTT. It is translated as CSGTGRGNEKLFF.